There are a few counts of the clone carrying this T cell receptor (beta chain). What it binds is unknown. These data come from a study of T cells in Graves' hyperthyroidism and ophthalmopathy. Study observations and caveats: Most thyroid clonotypes expanded above 0.001 appeared in blood too.

Germline CDR1 and CDR2: SGDLS and YYNGEE. The V gene lost 3 bases and the J gene lost 5 bases, with 15 bases spanning the gap. CDR3 length equals 15 residues. The TCR beta CDR3 regions underwent amplification using RNA transcripts as the source. Carried out on the TCR CDR3, a first-round RT-PCR used the HTBI primer set. TCRdb used MiXCR to reprocess the multiplex PCR reads, holding one entry per CDR3 protein. The sample consists of a few hundred thousand distinct CDR3 sequences, roughly 25% of them appearing once. The chain combines TRBV9 with TRBJ2-1; D is tentatively TRBD1 or TRBD2 (5 bases each). The TCR sequence derives from a man in his fifties or sixties with Graves' hyperthyroidism. Material for sequencing was blood. The CDR3 sequence is CASSAGTLGDNEQFF. In nucleotides, the CDR3 is TGTGCCAGCAGCGCGGGGACCCTAGGAGACAATGAGCAGTTCTTC. Variable domain in full (rest from reference TRBV9 and TRBJ2-1): DSGVTQTPKHLITATGQRVTLRCSPRSGDLSVYWYQQSLDQGLQFLIQYYNGEERAKGNILERFSAQQFPDLHSELNLSSLELGDSALYFCASSAGTLGDNEQFFGPGTRLTVL.